This TCR beta chain came from a study of CD8+ T cells in alopecia areata. Turning to the study itself: Tofacitinib therapy took 6 to 18 months; 6 months off drug came after.

Documented treatment: oral pan-JAK inhibitor, 5-10 mg twice daily. Peripheral blood and lesional scalp punch biopsies came from alopecia areata patients. V gave up 7 bases and J gave up 1 base; unmatched junction bases: 6. This CDR3 is built from 16 residues. Looked up from germline, CDR1 is SNHLY and CDR2 is FYNNEI. Extracted from the samples, RNA was reverse transcribed into cDNA to serve as the sequencing template. Clones were read by immunoSEQ multiplex PCR, and TCRdb kept only the in-frame ones, dropping some. The sample contains around 200,000 clones, about 53% of which appear only once. This receptor was taken from a human donor with alopecia areata. Sequenced material: CD8+ T cells sorted from blood, taken at week 24, from a patient treated with tofacitinib. The rearrangement uses TRBV2 and TRBJ2-6, with 8 bases identical to TRBD1. The CDR3 reads CASMEDRESGANVLTF. The CDR3 DNA reads as TGTGCCAGCATGGAGGACAGGGAATCTGGGGCCAACGTCCTGACTTTC.